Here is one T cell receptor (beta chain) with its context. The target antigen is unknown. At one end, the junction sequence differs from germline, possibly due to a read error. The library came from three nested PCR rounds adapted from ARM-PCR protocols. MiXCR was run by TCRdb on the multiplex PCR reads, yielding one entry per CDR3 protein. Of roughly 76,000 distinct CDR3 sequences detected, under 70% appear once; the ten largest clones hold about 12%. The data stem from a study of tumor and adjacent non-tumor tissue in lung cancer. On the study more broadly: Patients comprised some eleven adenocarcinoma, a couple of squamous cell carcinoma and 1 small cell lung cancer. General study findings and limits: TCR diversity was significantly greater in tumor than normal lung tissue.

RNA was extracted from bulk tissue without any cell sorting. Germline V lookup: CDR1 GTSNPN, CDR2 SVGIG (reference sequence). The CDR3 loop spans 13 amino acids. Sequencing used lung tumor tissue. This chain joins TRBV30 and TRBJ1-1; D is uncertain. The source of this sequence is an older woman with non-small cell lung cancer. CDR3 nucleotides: TGTGCCTGGGGTGTGGGGATGAACACTGAAGCTTTCTTT. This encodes CAWGVGMNTEAFF.